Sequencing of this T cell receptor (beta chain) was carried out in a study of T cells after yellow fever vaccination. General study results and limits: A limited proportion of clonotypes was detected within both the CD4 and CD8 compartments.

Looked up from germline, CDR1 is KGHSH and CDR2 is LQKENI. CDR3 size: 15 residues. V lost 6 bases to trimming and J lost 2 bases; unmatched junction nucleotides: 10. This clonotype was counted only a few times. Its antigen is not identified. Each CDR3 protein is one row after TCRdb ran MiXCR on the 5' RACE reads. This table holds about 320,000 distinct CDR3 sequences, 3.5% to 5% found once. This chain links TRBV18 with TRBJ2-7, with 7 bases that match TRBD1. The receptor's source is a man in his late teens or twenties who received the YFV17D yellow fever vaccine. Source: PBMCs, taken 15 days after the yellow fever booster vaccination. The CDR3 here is CASSSSGGSPYEQYF. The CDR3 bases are TGTGCCAGCTCGTCCTCAGGGGGAAGCCCCTACGAGCAGTACTTC.